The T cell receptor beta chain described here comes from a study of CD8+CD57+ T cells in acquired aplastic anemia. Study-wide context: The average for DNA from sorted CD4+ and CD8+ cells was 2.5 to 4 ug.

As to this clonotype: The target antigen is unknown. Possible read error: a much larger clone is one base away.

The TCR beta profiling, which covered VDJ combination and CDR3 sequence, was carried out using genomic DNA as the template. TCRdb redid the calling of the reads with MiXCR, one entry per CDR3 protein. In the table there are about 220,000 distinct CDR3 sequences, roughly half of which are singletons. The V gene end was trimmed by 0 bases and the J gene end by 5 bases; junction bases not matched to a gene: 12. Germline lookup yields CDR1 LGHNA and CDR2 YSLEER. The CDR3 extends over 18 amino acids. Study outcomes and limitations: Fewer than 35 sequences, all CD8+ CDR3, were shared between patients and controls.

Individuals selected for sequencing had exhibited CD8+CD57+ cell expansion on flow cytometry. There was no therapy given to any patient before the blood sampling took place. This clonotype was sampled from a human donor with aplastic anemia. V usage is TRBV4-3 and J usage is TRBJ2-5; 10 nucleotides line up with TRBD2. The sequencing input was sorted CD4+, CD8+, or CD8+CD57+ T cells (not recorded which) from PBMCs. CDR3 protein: CASSQDGRSSGRRETQYF. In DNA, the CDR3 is TGCGCCAGCAGCCAAGATGGGAGGTCTAGCGGGAGACGGGAGACCCAGTACTTC.